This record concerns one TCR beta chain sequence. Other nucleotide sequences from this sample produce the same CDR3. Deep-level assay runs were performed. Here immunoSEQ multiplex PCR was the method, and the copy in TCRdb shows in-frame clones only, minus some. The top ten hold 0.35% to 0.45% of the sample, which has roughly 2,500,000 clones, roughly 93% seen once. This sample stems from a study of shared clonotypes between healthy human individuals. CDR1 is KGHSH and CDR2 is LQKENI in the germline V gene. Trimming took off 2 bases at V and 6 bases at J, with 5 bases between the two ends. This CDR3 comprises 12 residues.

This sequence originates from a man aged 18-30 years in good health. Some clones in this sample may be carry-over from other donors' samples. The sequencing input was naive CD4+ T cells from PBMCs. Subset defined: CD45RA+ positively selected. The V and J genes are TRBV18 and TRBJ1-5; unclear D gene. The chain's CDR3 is CASSPAGQPQHF. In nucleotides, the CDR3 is TGTGCCAGCTCACCAGCTGGTCAGCCCCAGCATTTT.